The 25 T cell receptor beta chains below come from one sample, sequenced in a study of control samples from healthy donors and cancer patients. TCRdb's table, derived via immunoSEQ multiplex PCR, lists solely in-frame clones and lacks some. The table shows over 100,000 clones, with 90% occurring only once. Sample: blood. The receptors come from a human donor in good health. The donor label of this sample is uncertain.

The chain joins TRBV5-1 to TRBJ1-6; D is undetermined. This CDR3 contains 15 residues. CDR1 is SGHRS and CDR2 is YFSETQ in the germline V gene. V was clipped by 0 bases and J by 6 bases, with 10 bases between them. The CDR3 DNA reads TGCGCCAGCAGCTTGGAATTACAGTCTAATTCACCCCTCCACTTT. This translates into CASSLELQSNSPLHF.

The chain carries TRBV5-1 and TRBJ2-2; 8 bases are a match to TRBD1. The CDR3 consists of 16 residues. After removal of 0 bases from V and 1 base from J, the junction contained 2 bases not matched to a gene. Germline V gene data show CDR1 as SGHRS and CDR2 as YFSETQ. The CDR3 coding sequence is TGCGCCAGCAGCTTGGCCGGGACAGGGAACACCGGGGAGCTGTTTTTT. It specifies CASSLAGTGNTGELFF.

The chain joins TRBV6-1 to TRBJ1-6; D is unclear. Between the trimmed V and J ends, which lost 2 bases and 7 bases, there was a span of 15 bases. The CDR3 contains 16 residues. Germline lookup yields CDR1 MNHNS and CDR2 SASEGT. This CDR3 is CASSELERPTNSPLHF. The CDR3 DNA sequence: TGTGCCAGCAGTGAATTAGAACGGCCGACGAATTCACCCCTCCACTTT.

The chain couples TRBV11-1 to TRBJ2-5, with D hard to call. Per germline, CDR1 SGHAT and CDR2 FQDESV (reference sequence). V lost 5 bases, J lost 4 bases, and 14 bases lay in between. CDR3 length equals 14 residues. CDR3 in amino acids: CASSATYDLETQYF. The CDR3, as DNA: TGTGCCAGCAGCGCCACTTACGACTTAGAGACCCAGTACTTC.

The chain is built from TRBV30 and TRBJ1-6; 9 bases fit TRBD1. This CDR3 spans 18 amino acids. CDR1 and CDR2 (germline): GTSNPN, SVGIG (reference sequence). Germline trimming cut 3 bases from V and 7 bases from J; bases unmatched to any gene: 16. The CDR3 DNA reads as TGTGCCTGGAGCCGGGGAAGATTGGGACAGGGATCGAATTCACCCCTCCACTTT. The encoded protein is CAWSRGRLGQGSNSPLHF.

The chain employs TRBV6-6 and TRBJ1-4, with 7 bases identical to TRBD1. Germline CDR1 is MNHNY and CDR2 is SVGAGI (reference sequence). The CDR3 length is 16 residues. Losses at the gene ends were 6 bases for V and 4 bases for J; bases not matched to a gene: 11. The CDR3 loop reads CASREGDRAFNEKLFF. The CDR3, as DNA: TGTGCCAGCAGAGAGGGAGACAGGGCCTTTAATGAAAAACTGTTTTTT.

This chain uses TRBV6-5 with TRBJ1-5; 12 positions agree with TRBD1. Unmatched junction bases numbered 0, after V lost 4 bases and J lost 2 bases. The CDR3 covers 15 residues. CDR1 MNHEY and CDR2 SVGAGI come from the germline V gene. The CDR3 nucleotides read TGTGCCAGCAGTTGGGACAGGGGGCGCAATCAGCCCCAGCATTTT. Protein: CASSWDRGRNQPQHF.

CDR3 in amino acids: CASSANTAPLHF. CDR3 bases: TGTGCCAGCAGTGCAAATACAGCACCCCTCCACTTT. The chain recombines TRBV27 with TRBJ1-6; no reliable D call. The V and J ends lost 5 bases and 11 bases respectively, with 10 bases between them. Germline CDR1 MNHEY, CDR2 SMNVEV (reference sequence). The CDR3 length is 12 residues.

As for this clone: Other DNA sequences of this sample code for an identical CDR3. The rearrangement uses TRBV4-2 and TRBJ2-7, with D uncertain. The CDR3 is 13 amino acids. Germline V gives CDR1 LGHNA, CDR2 YNFKEQ. The V end was cut by 0 bases, the J end by 4 bases, with 7 bases between. CDR3 loop: CASSQDLEYEQYF. The DNA for the CDR3 is TGTGCCAGCAGCCAAGATTTGGAATACGAGCAGTACTTC.

The chain links TRBV9 to TRBJ2-1; 12 positions agree with TRBD2. Looked up from germline, CDR1 is SGDLS and CDR2 is YYNGEE. CDR3 length: 16 residues. Trimming removed 3 bases from V and 7 bases from J; junction bases left unmatched: 8. The CDR3 region is CASSASGTSGRNEQFF. Written as DNA, the CDR3 is TGTGCCAGCAGCGCCTCCGGGACTAGCGGGCGTAATGAGCAGTTCTTC.

This clone has only one observation. The gene calls are TRBV3-1 (or the pseudogene TRBV3-2) and TRBJ2-5; D ambiguous. Germline V CDR1 and CDR2: LGHDT, YNNKEL (reference sequence). The germline V and J ends were trimmed by 3 bases and 5 bases, with 10 bases remaining between them. The CDR3 has 13 amino acids. CDR3 coding DNA: TGTGCCAGCAGCCAGTGGGGTGTCGAGACCCAGTACTTC. Translated: CASSQWGVETQYF.

This clone was observed a handful of times. The chain joins TRBV28 to TRBJ1-4; no definite D call. Trimming stripped 2 bases from V and 8 bases from J, with 12 bases between. CDR3 length: 14 amino acids. CDR1 is MDHEN, CDR2 SYDVKM, per germline. The CDR3 DNA follows: TGTGCCAGCAGTTTAGCGGGGAGCGAGGAAAAACTGTTTTTT. Amino acid sequence: CASSLAGSEEKLFF.

V gene TRBV6-5 combines with J gene TRBJ1-6; tentatively, D is TRBD1 (6 bases). The CDR3 loop spans 15 amino acids. Trimming took 2 bases from V and 14 from J, leaving 19 bases between them. Germline assignment: CDR1 MNHEY and CDR2 SVGAGI. The chain's CDR3 is CASSYQPNRASALHF. CDR3 nucleotides: TGTGCCAGCAGTTACCAACCCAACAGGGCCAGCGCCCTCCACTTT.

The chain employs TRBV11-2 and TRBJ1-5; no definite D call. The V end lost 3 bases, the J end lost 4 bases, and 7 bases lay between the germline ends. Germline CDR1 and CDR2: SGHAT and FQNNGV. This CDR3 spans 13 amino acids. This chain's CDR3 is CASSFGENQPQHF. The CDR3 coding sequence is TGTGCCAGCAGCTTTGGAGAGAATCAGCCCCAGCATTTT.

This chain connects TRBV7-2 to TRBJ1-4, with D unclear. The germline V and J ends were trimmed by 3 bases and 8 bases, with 13 bases remaining between them. The CDR3 is 14 residues long. Germline V lookup: CDR1 SGHTA, CDR2 FQGNSA. The CDR3 sequence is CASSFGGRMEKLFF. The CDR3 DNA reads TGTGCCAGCAGCTTCGGAGGGAGGATGGAAAAACTGTTTTTT.

The J gene is TRBJ1-2, the V gene TRBV4-2; tentative D call: TRBD1 (6 bases). V was clipped by 0 bases and J by 3 bases, with 11 bases between them. Germline V lookup: CDR1 LGHNA, CDR2 YNFKEQ. The CDR3 covers 15 residues. The CDR3 is CASSQDLGAYYGYTF. The CDR3 DNA follows: TGTGCCAGCAGCCAAGATCTGGGGGCATACTATGGCTACACCTTC.

The V call is TRBV2, the J call TRBJ1-4, with TRBD1 as a possible D gene (6 bases). V was trimmed by 6 bases and J by 8 bases, leaving 13 bases between them. This CDR3 contains 13 residues. Germline loops: CDR1 SNHLY, CDR2 FYNNEI. CDR3 sequence: CASRDRKGEKLFF. Written as DNA, the CDR3 is TGTGCCAGCAGGGACAGAAAAGGGGAAAAACTGTTTTTT.

The J gene is TRBJ1-1, the V gene TRBV18, with D maybe TRBD1 (5 bases). V lost 2 bases, J lost 4 bases, and 8 bases lay in between. The CDR3 totals 13 residues. CDR1 and CDR2 from the germline V gene are KGHSH and LQKENI. Here the CDR3 reads CASSPNGGTEAFF. In DNA form, the CDR3 reads TGTGCCAGCTCACCAAATGGGGGCACTGAAGCTTTCTTT. Drawing the rest from reference TRBV18 and TRBJ1-1, the complete variable domain is NAGVMQNPRHLVRRRGQEARLRCSPMKGHSHVYWYRQLPEEGLKFMVYLQKENIIDESGMPKERFSAEFPKEGPSILRIQQVVRGDSAAYFCASSPNGGTEAFFGQGTRLTVV.

The V call is TRBV5-1, the J call TRBJ2-3; 11 positions match TRBD1. V shed 3 bases and J 6 bases; nucleotides not matched to a gene: 9. Germline V lookup: CDR1 SGHRS, CDR2 YFSETQ. The CDR3 length is 16 residues. CDR3 nucleotides: TGCGCCAGCAGCTGGCGGACAGGGGGCGCATCCGATACGCAGTATTTT. Amino acid sequence: CASSWRTGGASDTQYF.

The V gene is TRBV6-5, the J gene TRBJ1-2; D is uncertain. Germline CDR1 is MNHEY and CDR2 is SVGAGI. The CDR3 length is 13 residues. V shed 6 bases and J shed 4 bases, with 12 bases lying between them. The CDR3 is CASRPTAFYGYTF. The CDR3 DNA sequence: TGTGCCAGCAGACCCACAGCATTCTATGGCTACACCTTC.

This clone was observed once. This chain links TRBV5-6 with TRBJ1-3; D remains unclear. Between the trimmed V and J ends, which lost 4 bases and 0 bases, there was a span of 14 bases. The CDR3 spans 16 residues. The germline CDR1 and CDR2 sequences are SGHDT and YYEEEE. The CDR3 protein is CASSAPTLISGNTIYF. The CDR3 coding sequence is TGTGCCAGCAGCGCGCCAACGCTGATCTCTGGAAACACCATATATTTT.

This clone appeared a single time. The chain recombines TRBV7-9 with TRBJ1-2; the D is unclear. The germline V and J ends were trimmed by 2 bases and 6 bases, with 10 bases remaining between them. Per germline, CDR1 SEHNR and CDR2 FQNEAQ (reference sequence). The CDR3 is made up of 13 amino acids. CDR3 in DNA: TGTGCCAGCAGCTTATTGTCCTGGGATGGCTACACCTTC. Translation gives CASSLLSWDGYTF.

The chain has TRBV15 and TRBJ2-5, with a possible D match to TRBD2 (7 bases). V lost 0 bases and J lost 4, with 15 bases in between. Germline V lookup: CDR1 LNHNV, CDR2 YYDKDF (reference sequence). The CDR3 contains 16 residues. The CDR3 DNA sequence: TGTGCCACCAGCAGAGACCCGCTAGGGGGGGTAGAGACCCAGTACTTC. It is translated as CATSRDPLGGVETQYF. Variable domain in full (rest from reference TRBV15 and TRBJ2-5): DAMVIQNPRYQVTQFGKPVTLSCSQTLNHNVMYWYQQKSSQAPKLLFHYYDKDFNNEADTPDNFQSRRPNTSFCFLDIRSPGLGDTAMYLCATSRDPLGGVETQYFGPGTRLLVL.

V usage is TRBV24-1 and J usage is TRBJ2-3; no clear D gene. Trimming stripped 9 bases from V and 5 bases from J, with 8 bases between. Germline assignment: CDR1 KGHDR and CDR2 SFDVKD. The CDR3 sequence is 11 residues long. The CDR3 coding sequence is TGTGCCACCGGTGGCCGAGATACGCAGTATTTT. Translated, it gives CATGGRDTQYF.

This clone has just one count. The genes are TRBV2 and TRBJ2-7; D call uncertain. This CDR3 has 10 residues. CDR1 is SNHLY, CDR2 FYNNEI, per germline. V was shortened by 6 bases and J by 7 bases, with 7 bases between the two germline ends. The CDR3 DNA reads as TGTGCCAGCAGGTCGAGGGAGCAGTACTTC. It translates to CASRSREQYF.